Listed below are T cell receptor beta chains from one sample, sequenced in a study of shared clonotypes between healthy human individuals. The data were produced by immunoSEQ multiplex PCR, yet TCRdb's version contains in-frame clones alone and is incomplete. The sample shows a few hundred thousand clones, roughly 96% of them seen only once. The material sequenced was memory CD8+ T cells sorted from blood. All receptors derive from a man aged 25 to 40 in good health. CDR3s include the opening cysteine and the closing phenylalanine or tryptophan.

J gene: TRBJ2-4; V gene: TRBV5-1; CDR3 protein: CASSLTGKNIQYF
J gene: TRBJ2-5; V gene: TRBV5-6; CDR3 protein: CASSPRQSQETQYF
J gene: TRBJ2-7; V gene: TRBV7-9; CDR3 protein: CASSQGQGDYEQYF
J gene: TRBJ2-5; V gene: TRBV2; CDR3 protein: CASRRLAGATQETQYF
J gene: TRBJ2-4; V gene: TRBV18; CDR3 protein: CASSTSGTLFVAKNIQYF
J gene: TRBJ2-6; V gene: TRBV27; CDR3 protein: CASSLFFVVGAGTGGANVLTF
J gene: TRBJ1-4; V gene: TRBV7-6; CDR3 protein: CASSFAGQTNEKLFF
J gene: TRBJ2-7; V gene: TRBV7-8; CDR3 protein: CASSLALGVTSGSAYEQYF
J gene: TRBJ2-7; V gene: TRBV5-6; CDR3 protein: CASSLRTGIVGEQYF
J gene: TRBJ2-3; V gene: TRBV6-5; CDR3 protein: CASSYVYSGRDTQYF
J gene: TRBJ2-7; V gene: TRBV28; CDR3 protein: CASSRQGTGGYEQYF
J gene: TRBJ2-4; V gene: TRBV19; CDR3 protein: CASSIRSKNIQYF
J gene: TRBJ2-7; V gene: TRBV19; CDR3 protein: CASSISGTGTYEQYF
J gene: TRBJ1-5; V gene: TRBV6-5; CDR3 protein: CASMKGPTSNQPQHF
J gene: TRBJ2-5; V gene: TRBV19; CDR3 protein: CASSTVFQETQYF
J gene: TRBJ1-6; V gene: TRBV2; CDR3 protein: CGWRVDYNSPLHF
J gene: TRBJ2-7; V gene: TRBV20-1; CDR3 protein: CSALEVYEQYF
J gene: TRBJ1-5; V gene: TRBV6-1; CDR3 protein: CASSVPYSNQPQHF
J gene: TRBJ2-1; V gene: TRBV30; CDR3 protein: CAWSAPRTSGGGEQFF
J gene: TRBJ2-5; V gene: TRBV27; CDR3 protein: CASSLSASGRETQYF
J gene: TRBJ1-1; V gene: TRBV6-5; CDR3 protein: CASSYVDRAEAFF
J gene: TRBJ2-1; V gene: TRBV5-4; CDR3 protein: CASSLPFYNEQFF
J gene: TRBJ2-7; V gene: TRBV28; CDR3 protein: CASSPGGSGLYEQYF
J gene: TRBJ1-4; V gene: TRBV2; CDR3 protein: CASRGLNEKLFF
J gene: TRBJ2-1; V gene: TRBV5-1; CDR3 protein: CASSLFLARNEQFF
J gene: TRBJ1-1; V gene: TRBV19; CDR3 protein: CASSITGNTEAFF
J gene: TRBJ2-3; V gene: TRBV28; CDR3 protein: CASSFRRGSTDTQYF
J gene: TRBJ1-5; V gene: TRBV18; CDR3 protein: CASSPKGDQPQHF
J gene: TRBJ1-2; V gene: TRBV28; CDR3 protein: CASSLARDRDYTF
J gene: TRBJ2-3; V gene: TRBV6-1; CDR3 protein: CASSGTGAGTDTQYF
J gene: TRBJ2-2; V gene: TRBV30; CDR3 protein: CAWSVIPGTKNTGELFF
J gene: TRBJ2-3; V gene: TRBV5-1; CDR3 protein: CASSSNGGPADTQYF